This passage covers 10 T cell receptor beta chains from one sample sequenced in a study of technical replicates of blood from four donors (dated by TCRdb to the late 2010s). Library generation was performed with the immunoSEQ multiplex PCR assay. What TCRdb holds here is the immuneACCESS table cut down to in-frame rearrangements. Part of the clones is not present; checked against another copy, under half of the missing clones reflect an unresolved V gene, and the others are unexplained. The table for this sample lists around 69,000 clones; 88% of them were counted only once. The biggest ten clones account for 4.6% of the sample. The source material was PBMCs. The receptors come from a human donor in good health. Some clones in this sample may be carry-over from other donors' samples.

The V and J genes are TRBV4-2 and TRBJ2-3; 10 bases are a match to TRBD2. Germline V CDR1 and CDR2: LGHNA, YNFKEQ. This CDR3 region has 16 residues. V shed 3 bases, J shed 6 bases, and the junction held 9 bases outside the gene matches. This CDR3 is CASSQQAGGEGDTQYF. The CDR3 nucleotides read TGTGCCAGCAGCCAGCAAGCGGGAGGGGAGGGGGATACGCAGTATTTT.

The chain uses TRBV9 and TRBJ1-1, with 8 bases lining up with TRBD1. CDR3 length equals 15 residues. The J segment lost 5 bases and the V segment lost 3 bases, leaving 9 bases of the junction unmatched. In germline, CDR1 is SGDLS, CDR2 YYNGEE. CDR3 nucleotide sequence: TGTGCCAGCAGCGACCCCGGGACAGGTCTTACTGAAGCTTTCTTT. This codes for CASSDPGTGLTEAFF. Using reference TRBV9 and TRBJ1-1 for the parts outside the CDR3, the full variable domain is DSGVTQTPKHLITATGQRVTLRCSPRSGDLSVYWYQQSLDQGLQFLIQYYNGEERAKGNILERFSAQQFPDLHSELNLSSLELGDSALYFCASSDPGTGLTEAFFGQGTRLTVV.

The gene calls are TRBV30 and TRBJ2-7, with unresolved D. The CDR3 has 11 residues. Between the trimmed V and J ends, which lost 0 bases and 9 bases, there was a span of 9 bases. Per the germline V gene, CDR1 is GTSNPN and CDR2 is SVGIG (reference sequence). This CDR3 reads CAWSVNSGQYF. As DNA, the CDR3 is TGTGCCTGGAGTGTAAATTCCGGGCAGTACTTC.

The chain has TRBV7-3 and TRBJ2-2; 8 bases line up with TRBD1. J gave up 3 bases and V 6 bases, and 6 bases lay outside the gene matches. The CDR3 spans 15 residues. Germline CDR1 is SGHTA and CDR2 is FQGTGA. This CDR3 reads CASRAGGGDTGELFF. The DNA of the CDR3 is TGTGCCAGCAGGGCAGGGGGCGGCGACACCGGGGAGCTGTTTTTT.

The chain uses TRBV9 and TRBJ1-2; 9 bases line up with TRBD1. Trimming removed 1 base from V and 5 bases from J; junction bases left unmatched: 6. This CDR3 is built from 15 residues. Germline CDR1 is SGDLS and CDR2 is YYNGEE. The CDR3 spells CASSVSGTGSYGYTF. The DNA for the CDR3 is TGTGCCAGCAGCGTATCGGGGACAGGGTCTTATGGCTACACCTTC.

The chain is built from TRBV11-2 and TRBJ1-1, with D hard to call. The germline V gene encodes CDR1 SGHAT and CDR2 FQNNGV. Trimming took off 5 bases at V and 9 bases at J, with 13 bases between the two ends. The CDR3 has 12 amino acids. In nucleotides, the CDR3 is TGTGCCAGCAGCGCGCTGGGAGTACAAGCTTTCTTT. Protein product: CASSALGVQAFF.

This clone has a handful of counts. CDR3 sequence (DNA): TGTGCCAGCAGCAATCACGACAGGGCGGATGAAAAACTGTTTTTT. The encoded protein is CASSNHDRADEKLFF. This chain uses TRBV5-4 with TRBJ1-4; TRBD1 matches at 7 bases. The CDR3 runs to 15 residues. Germline assignment: CDR1 SGHNT and CDR2 YYREEE (reference sequence). V lost 4 bases and J lost 6; bases outside the gene matches: 9. Complete variable domain (other parts from reference TRBV5-4 and TRBJ1-4): ETGVTQSPTHLIKTRGQQVTLRCSSQSGHNTVSWYQQALGQGPQFIFQYYREEENGRGNFPPRFSGLQFPNYSSELNVNALELDDSALYLCASSNHDRADEKLFFGSGTQLSVL.

The chain carries TRBV5-1 and TRBJ2-1; possible D gene TRBD1, 5 bases. Trimming cost V 4 bases and J 6 bases, with 20 bases left between them. Germline V gene data show CDR1 as SGHRS and CDR2 as YFSETQ. This CDR3 region has 16 residues. Here the CDR3 DNA reads TGCGCCAGCAGCCCTCGGACCCAAGGGGTGACCAATGAGCAGTTCTTC. It translates to CASSPRTQGVTNEQFF. The full variable domain, completed using reference TRBV5-1 and TRBJ2-1, is KAGVTQTPRYLIKTRGQQVTLSCSPISGHRSVSWYQQTPGQGLQFLFEYFSETQRNKGNFPGRFSGRQFSNSRSEMNVSTLELGDSALYLCASSPRTQGVTNEQFFGPGTRLTVL.

The chain combines TRBV9 with TRBJ1-2; tentatively, D is TRBD1 (5 bases). V lost 1 base to trimming and J lost 2 bases, with 12 bases between them. The CDR3 is 15 residues long. Germline CDR1 is SGDLS and CDR2 is YYNGEE. CDR3 loop: CASSVSPRANYGYTF. CDR3 nucleotide sequence: TGTGCCAGCAGCGTAAGTCCCAGGGCGAACTATGGCTACACCTTC. The full variable domain, in which reference TRBV9 and TRBJ1-2 provide the parts outside the CDR3, is DSGVTQTPKHLITATGQRVTLRCSPRSGDLSVYWYQQSLDQGLQFLIQYYNGEERAKGNILERFSAQQFPDLHSELNLSSLELGDSALYFCASSVSPRANYGYTFGSGTRLTVV.

This rearrangement joins TRBV29-1 to TRBJ2-5; D not resolved. The CDR3 spans 13 residues. Germline V gene sequence: CDR1 SQVTM, CDR2 ANQGSEA. V was cut by 7 bases and J by 5 bases, with 17 bases left in between. This chain's CDR3 is CSAAGTSPETQYF. The CDR3 DNA follows: TGCAGCGCCGCCGGTACGTCTCCGGAGACCCAGTACTTC. The whole variable domain, remainder taken from reference TRBV29-1 and TRBJ2-5, is SAVISQKPSRDICQRGTSLTIQCQVDSQVTMMFWYRQQPGQSLTLIATANQGSEATYESGFVIDKFPISRPNLTFSTLTVSNMSPEDSSIYLCSAAGTSPETQYFGPGTRLLVL.